This T cell receptor (beta chain) stems from a study of blood T cell repertoires in COVID-19. Overall study context: Whether acute or convalescent, the COVID-19 samples came from the United States, Italy and Spain. PBMCs, B-cell-depleted T cells, or T cells were the source of the cDNA or gDNA that made up the material.

Per the study methods: Amplifying reference gene primers gave estimates of nucleated cell counts. Assay used: immunoSEQ multiplex PCR; TCRdb lists only in-frame clones, some missing. D and trimming were read from the DNA, whereas the V and J calls and clone size are those reported in that table. The profile shows about 25,000 clones, approximately 88% of them singletons. The CDR3 runs 12 residues. The V gene lost 9 bases and the J gene lost 12 bases, with 17 bases spanning the gap. CDR1 and CDR2 (germline): MDHEN, SYDVKM. V usage is TRBV28 and J usage is TRBJ1-4; D gene uncertain. The receptor's source is a human donor with active COVID-19. The donor label of this sample is uncertain. The sequencing input was peripheral blood. The CDR3 DNA is TGTGCCAGTGGCCCGACCGTGGAGGAACTGTTTTTT. It translates to CASGPTVEELFF.